A selection of T cell receptor beta chains follows, all from one sample in a study of blood T cell repertoires in COVID-19. Clones were sequenced by immunoSEQ multiplex PCR, and TCRdb holds only the in-frame ones, with some missing. Here the sample spans 250,000 to 400,000 clones, more than 90% being singletons. The sequencing input was PBMCs or T cells enriched from blood (not recorded which). The receptors originated from a man between 60 and 75 years old who had recovered from COVID-19. CDR3s leave out the opening cysteine and the closing phenylalanine or tryptophan. Size is stated for part of the rows, as once, few or many counts, or as a class when the clone is expanded.

>TRBV2|TRBJ2-5|-
ASSRAAQETQY
>TRBV7-6|TRBJ2-3|once
ASSSMPRGVTDTQY
>TRBV7-9|TRBJ1-2|-
ASSQDRNYGYT
>TRBV10-2|TRBJ1-2|-
AGSTAGGYGYT
>TRBV14|TRBJ1-2|-
ASSHSGSSYGYT
>TRBV2|TRBJ2-1|-
ASSREQPSYNEQF
>TRBV6-1|TRBJ1-1|once
ASSDHRWTGSNTEAF
>TRBV4-3|TRBJ1-6|-
ASSQEVADSYNSPLH
>TRBV18|TRBJ2-7|-
ASSPTAPGGSYEQY
>TRBV27|TRBJ2-3|-
ASSPRTRLAGITDTQY
>TRBV6-6|TRBJ1-3|-
ASKDSQGARHTIY
>TRBV28|TRBJ2-5|-
ASSAGTGGSFQETQY
>TRBV5-1|TRBJ2-3|-
ASSLGTGGSTDTQY
>TRBV3-1/TRBV3-2|TRBJ1-3|-
ASSQLRTGAGNTIY
>TRBV11-2|TRBJ1-3|-
ASTGQGMSSGNTIY
>TRBV9|TRBJ1-1|-
ASSVSGRSTEAF
>TRBV6-1|TRBJ1-1|-
ASSESRGRRPEAF
>TRBV19|TRBJ1-1|-
ASSIRAGTGGFAF
>TRBV21-1|TRBJ2-5|-
ASSKALWGGHPETQY
>TRBV4-2|TRBJ1-1|-
ASSSSGTGNTEAF
>TRBV5-4|TRBJ1-2|-
ASSPWTENGYT
>TRBV7-9|TRBJ2-1|-
ASSEKRKTYNEQF
>TRBV4-1|TRBJ2-7|-
ASKQTDFSYEQY
>TRBV7-9|TRBJ2-3|-
ASSFSGSDTDTQY
>TRBV9|TRBJ1-1|-
ASSVSGTRNTEAF
>TRBV19|TRBJ1-2|-
ASSKGQGRYYGYT
>TRBV7-9|TRBJ1-2|-
ASQPTPGGKDYGYT
>TRBV9|TRBJ2-7|-
ASSVDAAGYEQY
>TRBV7-9|TRBJ1-3|-
ASSRVSSGNTIY
>TRBV7-9|TRBJ1-1|-
ASSLGQEAF
>TRBV4-1|TRBJ2-7|few
ASSQEGADSSYEQY
>TRBV7-9|TRBJ1-5|-
ASTTGDNQPQH
>TRBV19|TRBJ1-6|-
ATTRDREVNSPLH
>TRBV10-3|TRBJ1-5|-
AISGQGSQPQH
>TRBV5-4|TRBJ2-1|-
ASRGGGTVNYNEQF
>TRBV7-9|TRBJ2-1|-
ASSLGQGLINEQF
>TRBV5-1|TRBJ2-2|-
ASSLVAGATGELF
>TRBV6-5|TRBJ1-2|-
ASIGDGKFGYGYT
>TRBV21-1|TRBJ1-1|-
ASSRGLEGVNTEAF
>TRBV11-3|TRBJ2-7|-
ASSLDQATYEQY
>TRBV29-1|TRBJ2-1|-
SAPGGSGRAGEQF
>TRBV9|TRBJ2-1|-
ASSVLAGAYNEQF
>TRBV27|TRBJ2-1|-
ASSFISGTTYNEQF
>TRBV23-1|TRBJ2-1|-
ASSRFVAGGPEGEQF
>TRBV6-2/TRBV6-3|TRBJ2-7|-
ASSGERGQSYEQY
>TRBV15|TRBJ1-5|-
ATSSGRGLISYSQPQH